This is a list of T cell receptor beta chains from one sample in a study of shared clonotypes between healthy human individuals. This table comes from immunoSEQ multiplex PCR, and its TCRdb copy is limited to in-frame clones, with some not included. Altogether about 600,000 clones are present, around 95% being singletons, with the ten largest covering approximately 0.1%. Sequencing was done on a sample of naive CD8+ T cells sorted from blood. These TCRs come from a woman aged 30 to 39 in good health. CDR3s include the opening cysteine and the closing phenylalanine or tryptophan. Fields, in order: CDR3 length, D gene, V gene, clone size, J gene, CDR3 DNA, CDR3 protein. A D gene is named only where the DNA matches it firmly. Only part of the rows carry a size: once, few, many, or a class if the clone is expanded.

CDR3 length: 15
D gene: -
V gene: TRBV30
clone size: -
J gene: TRBJ2-5
CDR3 DNA: TGTGCCTGGAGCCGTACCGGCCGGGGTGGGGAGACCCAGTACTTC
CDR3 protein: CAWSRTGRGGETQYF

CDR3 length: 15
D gene: TRBD1
V gene: TRBV7-2
clone size: -
J gene: TRBJ1-5
CDR3 DNA: TGTGCCAGCAGCTTAGCGGGGACAGGGGGCAAGCCCCAGCATTTT
CDR3 protein: CASSLAGTGGKPQHF

CDR3 length: 12
D gene: TRBD1
V gene: TRBV27
clone size: -
J gene: TRBJ2-7
CDR3 DNA: TGTGCCAGCAAAACAGGGGGTCACGAGCAGTACTTC
CDR3 protein: CASKTGGHEQYF

CDR3 length: 16
D gene: TRBD2
V gene: TRBV9
clone size: -
J gene: TRBJ2-2
CDR3 DNA: TGTGCCAGCAGCGTAACTAGCGGGGTGAACACCGGGGAGCTGTTTTTT
CDR3 protein: CASSVTSGVNTGELFF

CDR3 length: 14
D gene: -
V gene: TRBV6-5
clone size: -
J gene: TRBJ1-2
CDR3 DNA: TGTGCCAGCAGCCAAAATCTGGCAAACTATGGCTACACCTTC
CDR3 protein: CASSQNLANYGYTF

CDR3 length: 12
D gene: -
V gene: TRBV29-1
clone size: -
J gene: TRBJ2-7
CDR3 DNA: TGCAGCGTTGGGGGCGGTCCCTACGAGCAGTACTTC
CDR3 protein: CSVGGGPYEQYF

CDR3 length: 13
D gene: TRBD1
V gene: TRBV6-1
clone size: -
J gene: TRBJ1-1
CDR3 DNA: TGTGCCAGCAGTGAGGACAGGCACACTGAAGCTTTCTTT
CDR3 protein: CASSEDRHTEAFF

CDR3 length: 14
D gene: -
V gene: TRBV2
clone size: -
J gene: TRBJ1-2
CDR3 DNA: TGTGCCAGCAAAGACGGACAGCTTCTCTATGGCTACACCTTC
CDR3 protein: CASKDGQLLYGYTF

CDR3 length: 14
D gene: -
V gene: TRBV4-1
clone size: -
J gene: TRBJ2-7
CDR3 DNA: TGCGCCAGCAGCCAAGATCTAGGTGGATACGAGCAGTACTTC
CDR3 protein: CASSQDLGGYEQYF

CDR3 length: 16
D gene: TRBD1
V gene: TRBV28
clone size: -
J gene: TRBJ2-1
CDR3 DNA: TGTGCCAGCAGATCCGGGACAGGGGGCCTCTACAATGAGCAGTTCTTC
CDR3 protein: CASRSGTGGLYNEQFF

CDR3 length: 14
D gene: -
V gene: TRBV7-9
clone size: -
J gene: TRBJ2-7
CDR3 DNA: TGTGCCAGCACGCATTCCGGGATCTCCTACGAGCAGTACTTC
CDR3 protein: CASTHSGISYEQYF

CDR3 length: 14
D gene: -
V gene: TRBV6-5
clone size: -
J gene: TRBJ2-2
CDR3 DNA: TGTGCCAGCAGCCCTATTAATTCGGGCGGGGAGCTGTTTTTT
CDR3 protein: CASSPINSGGELFF

CDR3 length: 18
D gene: TRBD2
V gene: TRBV7-2
clone size: -
J gene: TRBJ2-3
CDR3 DNA: TGTGCCAGCAGCTTACCCCTCCTTAGCGGGAGTTATACAGATACGCAGTATTTT
CDR3 protein: CASSLPLLSGSYTDTQYF

CDR3 length: 17
D gene: -
V gene: TRBV18
clone size: -
J gene: TRBJ2-6
CDR3 DNA: TGTGCCAGCTCACAGAGTCAGGGGCTACCTGGAGCCAACGTCCTGACTTTC
CDR3 protein: CASSQSQGLPGANVLTF

CDR3 length: 13
D gene: TRBD1
V gene: TRBV28
clone size: -
J gene: TRBJ2-7
CDR3 DNA: TGTGCCAGCAGTCTGGGACAGTCCTACGAGCAGTACTTC
CDR3 protein: CASSLGQSYEQYF

CDR3 length: 14
D gene: TRBD1
V gene: TRBV2
clone size: -
J gene: TRBJ1-6
CDR3 DNA: TGTGCCAGCAGCTCGACAGGGTTAAATTCACCCCTCCACTTT
CDR3 protein: CASSSTGLNSPLHF

CDR3 length: 17
D gene: TRBD2
V gene: TRBV6-1
clone size: -
J gene: TRBJ2-2
CDR3 DNA: TGTGCCAGCAGTGAAGCCCCTAGCGGCCATACTGCCGGGGAGCTGTTTTTT
CDR3 protein: CASSEAPSGHTAGELFF

CDR3 length: 14
D gene: TRBD1
V gene: TRBV9
clone size: -
J gene: TRBJ2-7
CDR3 DNA: TGTGCCAGCAGCGTCGGGACAGGGTTCCCCGAGCAGTACTTC
CDR3 protein: CASSVGTGFPEQYF

CDR3 length: 16
D gene: TRBD2
V gene: TRBV27
clone size: -
J gene: TRBJ2-7
CDR3 DNA: TGTGCCAGCAGTCATCGTTGGCTAGCGGGTCCCTACGAGCAGTACTTC
CDR3 protein: CASSHRWLAGPYEQYF

CDR3 length: 13
D gene: -
V gene: TRBV2
clone size: -
J gene: TRBJ2-7
CDR3 DNA: TGTGCCACCCGAGAGGTCGGGGTCTACGAGCAGTACTTC
CDR3 protein: CATREVGVYEQYF

CDR3 length: 16
D gene: TRBD1
V gene: TRBV4-2
clone size: -
J gene: TRBJ2-7
CDR3 DNA: TGTGCCAGCAGCCAAGATGAGGCAGGGGGCATCTACGAGCAGTACTTC
CDR3 protein: CASSQDEAGGIYEQYF

CDR3 length: 15
D gene: TRBD2
V gene: TRBV11-2
clone size: -
J gene: TRBJ2-7
CDR3 DNA: TGTGCCAGCAGCTTCGCTAGCGGGAGTATCTACGAGCAGTACTTC
CDR3 protein: CASSFASGSIYEQYF

CDR3 length: 22
D gene: TRBD2
V gene: TRBV2
clone size: -
J gene: TRBJ2-5
CDR3 DNA: TGTGCCAGCGGCACAGGGGACCCCGGGACTAGCGGCGCCGCAGCCCTTCAAGAGACCCAGTACTTC
CDR3 protein: CASGTGDPGTSGAAALQETQYF

CDR3 length: 10
D gene: -
V gene: TRBV25-1
clone size: -
J gene: TRBJ2-7
CDR3 DNA: TGTGCCAGCAGGAGCTACGAGCAGTACTTC
CDR3 protein: CASRSYEQYF

CDR3 length: 15
D gene: -
V gene: TRBV29-1
clone size: once
J gene: TRBJ1-5
CDR3 DNA: TGCAGCGTTCCTCAGGAGGACAGATTCAATCAGCCCCAGCATTTT
CDR3 protein: CSVPQEDRFNQPQHF

CDR3 length: 15
D gene: -
V gene: TRBV18
clone size: -
J gene: TRBJ2-1
CDR3 DNA: TGTGCCAGCTCACCATGGGAAAGCTCCTACAATGAGCAGTTCTTC
CDR3 protein: CASSPWESSYNEQFF

CDR3 length: 12
D gene: -
V gene: TRBV13
clone size: -
J gene: TRBJ2-7
CDR3 DNA: TGTGCCAGCAGCTTAGCCAGCTACGAGCAGTACTTC
CDR3 protein: CASSLASYEQYF

CDR3 length: 14
D gene: -
V gene: TRBV27
clone size: -
J gene: TRBJ1-5
CDR3 DNA: TGTGCCAGCGCCCAGGGGAGGGACAATCAGCCCCAGCATTTT
CDR3 protein: CASAQGRDNQPQHF

CDR3 length: 14
D gene: TRBD2
V gene: TRBV27
clone size: once
J gene: TRBJ2-3
CDR3 DNA: TGTGCCACCATACTAGCGGGAAGCACAGATACGCAGTATTTT
CDR3 protein: CATILAGSTDTQYF

CDR3 length: 16
D gene: TRBD1
V gene: TRBV13
clone size: -
J gene: TRBJ2-7
CDR3 DNA: TGTGCCAGCAGCACCAGACAGGGGACTCTATCCTACGAGCAGTACTTC
CDR3 protein: CASSTRQGTLSYEQYF

CDR3 length: 15
D gene: -
V gene: TRBV5-1
clone size: -
J gene: TRBJ1-2
CDR3 DNA: TGCGCCAGCAGCTTGGCCGAATTGGGGGATGGCGGCTACACCTTC
CDR3 protein: CASSLAELGDGGYTF

CDR3 length: 18
D gene: -
V gene: TRBV5-6
clone size: few
J gene: TRBJ2-2
CDR3 DNA: TGTGCCAGCAGCCCTGCCTACGGAGCGACAGGCGATACCGGGGAGCTGTTTTTT
CDR3 protein: CASSPAYGATGDTGELFF

CDR3 length: 16
D gene: TRBD1
V gene: TRBV5-6
clone size: -
J gene: TRBJ1-1
CDR3 DNA: TGTGCCAGCACCGTAAGCCCGGACAGGGAGGACACTGAAGCTTTCTTT
CDR3 protein: CASTVSPDREDTEAFF

CDR3 length: 15
D gene: -
V gene: TRBV5-8
clone size: -
J gene: TRBJ2-3
CDR3 DNA: TGTGCCAGCAGCGCAATTGGGGGCAGCACAGATACGCAGTATTTT
CDR3 protein: CASSAIGGSTDTQYF

CDR3 length: 15
D gene: -
V gene: TRBV27
clone size: -
J gene: TRBJ2-2
CDR3 DNA: TGTGCCAGCAGTCCCCCGGGAGAGGACACCGGGGAGCTGTTTTTT
CDR3 protein: CASSPPGEDTGELFF

CDR3 length: 12
D gene: -
V gene: TRBV28
clone size: -
J gene: TRBJ1-1
CDR3 DNA: TGTGCCAGCAGTCGCGGGGGGACTGAAGCTTTCTTT
CDR3 protein: CASSRGGTEAFF

CDR3 length: 14
D gene: TRBD1
V gene: TRBV30
clone size: -
J gene: TRBJ2-7
CDR3 DNA: TGTGCCTGGAGTGCCGGGACAGGATCCTACGAGCAGTACTTC
CDR3 protein: CAWSAGTGSYEQYF

CDR3 length: 17
D gene: -
V gene: TRBV4-1
clone size: -
J gene: TRBJ2-7
CDR3 DNA: TGCGCCAGCAGCGTGTTCGTCAGGCTGGCCGGGGCCTACGAGCAGTACTTC
CDR3 protein: CASSVFVRLAGAYEQYF

CDR3 length: 15
D gene: TRBD1
V gene: TRBV28
clone size: -
J gene: TRBJ2-3
CDR3 DNA: TGTGCCAGCAGCTACACAGGGGGAGGCACAGATACGCAGTATTTT
CDR3 protein: CASSYTGGGTDTQYF

CDR3 length: 14
D gene: TRBD1
V gene: TRBV27
clone size: -
J gene: TRBJ2-1
CDR3 DNA: TGTGCCAGCAGTTTAGGACAGGGATACAATGAGCAGTTCTTC
CDR3 protein: CASSLGQGYNEQFF

CDR3 length: 14
D gene: -
V gene: TRBV7-2
clone size: -
J gene: TRBJ1-1
CDR3 DNA: TGTGCCAGCAGCTTAGCGGGGGGAGGCACTGAAGCTTTCTTT
CDR3 protein: CASSLAGGGTEAFF

CDR3 length: 13
D gene: -
V gene: TRBV5-6
clone size: -
J gene: TRBJ1-4
CDR3 DNA: TGTGCCAGCAGCTTGGTTGGAGAAGAAAAACTGTTTTTT
CDR3 protein: CASSLVGEEKLFF

CDR3 length: 15
D gene: TRBD1
V gene: TRBV5-6
clone size: -
J gene: TRBJ2-7
CDR3 DNA: TGTGCCAGCAGCCCTTGGGACAGGGAAACCTACGAGCAGTACTTC
CDR3 protein: CASSPWDRETYEQYF

CDR3 length: 15
D gene: TRBD1
V gene: TRBV28
clone size: once
J gene: TRBJ1-5
CDR3 DNA: TGTGCCAGCAGTTTATTAGGGGGCTCGGATCAGCCCCAGCATTTT
CDR3 protein: CASSLLGGSDQPQHF

CDR3 length: 15
D gene: TRBD2
V gene: TRBV6-5
clone size: -
J gene: TRBJ2-1
CDR3 DNA: TGTGCCAGCAGTTACACAGCGGGGAGCCACAATGAGCAGTTCTTC
CDR3 protein: CASSYTAGSHNEQFF

CDR3 length: 15
D gene: -
V gene: TRBV5-1
clone size: -
J gene: TRBJ2-3
CDR3 DNA: TGCGCCAGCAGCCGACGCCAGACACTCACAGATACGCAGTATTTT
CDR3 protein: CASSRRQTLTDTQYF

CDR3 length: 14
D gene: -
V gene: TRBV6-5
clone size: -
J gene: TRBJ2-3
CDR3 DNA: TGTGCCAGCAGTTACGCGGTTACTGAGTATACGCAGTATTTT
CDR3 protein: CASSYAVTEYTQYF

CDR3 length: 15
D gene: -
V gene: TRBV2
clone size: -
J gene: TRBJ2-7
CDR3 DNA: TGTGCCAGCACCTTAGGTCCGGGGGCCCTTTACGAGCAGTACTTC
CDR3 protein: CASTLGPGALYEQYF

CDR3 length: 13
D gene: -
V gene: TRBV13
clone size: -
J gene: TRBJ1-1
CDR3 DNA: TGTGCCAGCAGCTTATACGGCTCAGCTGAAGCTTTCTTT
CDR3 protein: CASSLYGSAEAFF

CDR3 length: 16
D gene: TRBD2
V gene: TRBV7-6
clone size: once
J gene: TRBJ2-2
CDR3 DNA: TGTGCCAGCAGCCTGATGACTAGCGGGCGTAACGGGGAGCTGTTTTTT
CDR3 protein: CASSLMTSGRNGELFF

CDR3 length: 13
D gene: TRBD2
V gene: TRBV10-3
clone size: -
J gene: TRBJ2-1
CDR3 DNA: TGTGCCATCAGTGAGCTAGCGGGCAATGAGCAGTTCTTC
CDR3 protein: CAISELAGNEQFF

CDR3 length: 16
D gene: TRBD2
V gene: TRBV27
clone size: -
J gene: TRBJ2-7
CDR3 DNA: TGTGCCAGCAGTTTCTCTAGCGGGAGCGAACTCTACGAGCAGTACTTC
CDR3 protein: CASSFSSGSELYEQYF